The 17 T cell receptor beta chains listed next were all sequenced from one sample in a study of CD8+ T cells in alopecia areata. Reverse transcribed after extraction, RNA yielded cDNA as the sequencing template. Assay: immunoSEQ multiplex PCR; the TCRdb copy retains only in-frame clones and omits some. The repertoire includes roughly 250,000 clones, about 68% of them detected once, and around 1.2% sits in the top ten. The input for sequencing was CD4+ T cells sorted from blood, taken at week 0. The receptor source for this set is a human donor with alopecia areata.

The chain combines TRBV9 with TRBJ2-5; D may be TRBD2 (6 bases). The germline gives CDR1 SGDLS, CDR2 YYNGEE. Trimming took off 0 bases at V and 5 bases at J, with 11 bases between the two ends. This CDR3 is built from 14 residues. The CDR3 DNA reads TGTGCCAGCAGCGTAGAGGAGGGTGGGGAGACCCAGTACTTC. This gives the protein CASSVEEGGETQYF.

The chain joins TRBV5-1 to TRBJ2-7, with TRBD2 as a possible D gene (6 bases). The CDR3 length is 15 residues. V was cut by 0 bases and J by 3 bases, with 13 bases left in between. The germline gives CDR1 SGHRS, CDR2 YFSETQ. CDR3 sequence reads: CASSLVFGGGYEQYF. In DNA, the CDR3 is TGCGCCAGCAGCTTGGTATTCGGGGGAGGCTACGAGCAGTACTTC.

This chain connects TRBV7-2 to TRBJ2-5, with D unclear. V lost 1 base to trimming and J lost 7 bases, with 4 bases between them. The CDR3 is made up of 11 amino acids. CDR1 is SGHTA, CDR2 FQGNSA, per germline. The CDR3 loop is CASSLVGTQYF. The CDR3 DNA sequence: TGTGCCAGCAGCTTAGTAGGGACCCAGTACTTC.

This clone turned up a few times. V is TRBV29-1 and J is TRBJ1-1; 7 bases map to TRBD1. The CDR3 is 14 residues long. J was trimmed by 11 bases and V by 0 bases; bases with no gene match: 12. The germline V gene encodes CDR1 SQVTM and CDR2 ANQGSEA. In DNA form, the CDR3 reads TGCAGCGTTGAAGATCGAGGGGGCGGAGGTTGGGCTTTCTTT. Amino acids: CSVEDRGGGGWAFF.

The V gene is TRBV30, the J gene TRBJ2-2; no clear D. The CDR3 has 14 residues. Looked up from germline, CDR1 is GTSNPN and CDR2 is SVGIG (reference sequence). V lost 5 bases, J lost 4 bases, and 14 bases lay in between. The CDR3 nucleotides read TGTGCCTGGGGCAGACCCTCGCCCACCGGGGAGCTGTTTTTT. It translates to CAWGRPSPTGELFF.

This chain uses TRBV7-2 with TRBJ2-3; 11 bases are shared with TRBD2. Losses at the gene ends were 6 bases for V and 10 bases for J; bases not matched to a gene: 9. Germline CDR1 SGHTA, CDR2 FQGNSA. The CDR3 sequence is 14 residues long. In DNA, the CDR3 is TGTGCCAGCAGGAGTATAGCGGGGGGGCAACCGCAGTATTTT. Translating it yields CASRSIAGGQPQYF.

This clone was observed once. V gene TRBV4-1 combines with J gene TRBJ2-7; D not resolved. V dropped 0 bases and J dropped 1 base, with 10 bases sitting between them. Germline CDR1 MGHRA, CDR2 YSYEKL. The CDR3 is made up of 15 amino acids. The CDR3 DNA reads TGCGCCAGCAGCCAAGACCGTCCCAGATCCTACGAGCAGTACTTC. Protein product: CASSQDRPRSYEQYF.

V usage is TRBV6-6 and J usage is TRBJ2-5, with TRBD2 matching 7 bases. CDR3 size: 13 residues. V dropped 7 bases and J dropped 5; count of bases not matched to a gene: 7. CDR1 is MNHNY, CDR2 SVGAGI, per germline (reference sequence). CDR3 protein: CASTPAGSETQYF. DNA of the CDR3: TGTGCCAGCACTCCAGCGGGGTCGGAGACCCAGTACTTC.

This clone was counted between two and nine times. CDR3 protein: CASSLFAAGRTYEQYF. The CDR3 DNA reads TGTGCCAGCAGTTTGTTTGCGGCAGGGCGCACCTACGAGCAGTACTTC. The gene calls are TRBV28 and TRBJ2-7; D is perhaps TRBD1 (5 bases). Germline CDR1 is MDHEN and CDR2 is SYDVKM. V was trimmed by 3 bases and J by 2 bases, leaving 17 bases between them. The CDR3 consists of 16 residues.

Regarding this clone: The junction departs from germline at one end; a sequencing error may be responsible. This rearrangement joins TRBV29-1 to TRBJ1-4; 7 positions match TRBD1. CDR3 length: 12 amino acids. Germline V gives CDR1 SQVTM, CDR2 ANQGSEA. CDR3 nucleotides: TGCAGCGTTGAAGCCCGGGACAGAGCTCTCTATTTT. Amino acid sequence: CSVEARDRALYF.

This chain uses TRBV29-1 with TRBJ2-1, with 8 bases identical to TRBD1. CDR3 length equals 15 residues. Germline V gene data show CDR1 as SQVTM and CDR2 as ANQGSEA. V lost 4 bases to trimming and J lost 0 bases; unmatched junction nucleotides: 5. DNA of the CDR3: TGCAGCGTTGGACCCGGGACAGGCTCCTACAATGAGCAGTTCTTC. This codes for CSVGPGTGSYNEQFF.

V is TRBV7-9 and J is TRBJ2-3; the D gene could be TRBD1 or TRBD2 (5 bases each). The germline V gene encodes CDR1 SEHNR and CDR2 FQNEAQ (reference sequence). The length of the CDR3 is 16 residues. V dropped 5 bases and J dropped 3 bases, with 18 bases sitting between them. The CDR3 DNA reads TGTGCCAGCAGCACGAGACGGGACCGAACAACAGATACGCAGTATTTT. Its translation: CASSTRRDRTTDTQYF.

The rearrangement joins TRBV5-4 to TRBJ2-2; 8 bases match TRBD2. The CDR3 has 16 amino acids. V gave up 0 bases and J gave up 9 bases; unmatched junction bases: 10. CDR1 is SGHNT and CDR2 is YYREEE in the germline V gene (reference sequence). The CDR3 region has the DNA TGTGCCAGCAGCTTGGGAGCGGGGGTTAAGCCCCGGGAGCTGTTTTTT. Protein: CASSLGAGVKPRELFF.

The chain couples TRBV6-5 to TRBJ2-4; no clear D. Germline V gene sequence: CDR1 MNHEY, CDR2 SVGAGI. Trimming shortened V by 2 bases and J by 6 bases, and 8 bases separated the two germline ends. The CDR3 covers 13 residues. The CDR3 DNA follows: TGTGCCAGCAGTTACGGAGTAGGAAACATTCAGTACTTC. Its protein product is CASSYGVGNIQYF.

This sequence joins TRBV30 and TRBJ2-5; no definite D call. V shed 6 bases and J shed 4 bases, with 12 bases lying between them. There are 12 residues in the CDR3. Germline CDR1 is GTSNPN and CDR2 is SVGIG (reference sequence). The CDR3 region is CACRQSGETQYF. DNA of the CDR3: TGTGCCTGCCGGCAGTCGGGAGAGACCCAGTACTTC.

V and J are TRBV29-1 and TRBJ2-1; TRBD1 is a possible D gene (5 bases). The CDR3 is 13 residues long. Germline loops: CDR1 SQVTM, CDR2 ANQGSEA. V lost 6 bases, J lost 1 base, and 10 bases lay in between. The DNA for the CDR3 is TGCAGCGTATCAGACAGTTCCTACAATGAGCAGTTCTTC. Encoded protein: CSVSDSSYNEQFF.

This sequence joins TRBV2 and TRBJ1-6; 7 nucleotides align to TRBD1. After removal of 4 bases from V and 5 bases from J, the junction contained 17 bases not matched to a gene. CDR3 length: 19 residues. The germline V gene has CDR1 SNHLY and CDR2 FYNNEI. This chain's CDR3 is CASSGRQGSEVKHNSPLHF. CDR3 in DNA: TGTGCCAGCAGTGGGCGACAGGGATCGGAGGTTAAGCATAATTCACCCCTCCACTTT.